The rows below give T cell receptor beta chains drawn from one sample of a study of blood T cell repertoires in COVID-19. Using immunoSEQ multiplex PCR, the repertoire was profiled, and TCRdb retains in-frame clones only, with some absent. The table has fewer than 200,000 clones, under 85% seen once. Sequencing input: PBMCs or T cells enriched from blood (not recorded which). The receptors come from a man aged 50 to 60 who had recovered from COVID-19. Both conserved end residues are part of each CDR3. A D gene is named only where the DNA matches it firmly. Only some rows state a clone size, as once, few, many or a class for expanded clones.

CDR3nt: TGTGCCAGCAGCTTATCGGGAGCAACAATTTCACCCCTCCACTTT
CDR3aa: CASSLSGATISPLHF
d_gene: .
abundance: .
v_gene: TRBV7-2
j_gene: TRBJ1-6

CDR3nt: TGTGCCTGGAGTGTACGAGAAGGGAGGGGCTACACCTTC
CDR3aa: CAWSVREGRGYTF
d_gene: .
abundance: few
v_gene: TRBV30
j_gene: TRBJ1-2

CDR3nt: TGCGCCAGCAGCCTCCGGACTAGCGGGGCCACCTACAATGAGCAGTTCTTC
CDR3aa: CASSLRTSGATYNEQFF
d_gene: TRBD2
abundance: .
v_gene: TRBV4-3
j_gene: TRBJ2-1

CDR3nt: TGTGCCAGCAGCCAAGAACTCCATAATTCACCCCTCCACTTT
CDR3aa: CASSQELHNSPLHF
d_gene: .
abundance: few
v_gene: TRBV14
j_gene: TRBJ1-6

CDR3nt: TGCGCCAGCAGCCAATATACCCAATCCGCGGGACGAGGAAACACCATATATTTT
CDR3aa: CASSQYTQSAGRGNTIYF
d_gene: .
abundance: .
v_gene: TRBV4-1
j_gene: TRBJ1-3

CDR3nt: TGTGCCAGCAGCCCACAGGGTCCCGCTGGGTACGGAAACACCATATATTTT
CDR3aa: CASSPQGPAGYGNTIYF
d_gene: .
abundance: .
v_gene: TRBV5-5
j_gene: TRBJ1-3

CDR3nt: TGTGCCAGCAGCTTCGGGACTACCTTGAACAATGAGCAGTTCTTC
CDR3aa: CASSFGTTLNNEQFF
d_gene: TRBD2
abundance: .
v_gene: TRBV7-3
j_gene: TRBJ2-1

CDR3nt: TGTGCCAGTAATGTCGGCCGGAGCTCCTACAATGAGCAGTTCTTC
CDR3aa: CASNVGRSSYNEQFF
d_gene: .
abundance: .
v_gene: TRBV19
j_gene: TRBJ2-1

CDR3nt: TGTGCCAGCAGCCTTAGGTCTTCGTCGGCAGGGTTCGAGGCTAATGAAAAACTGTTTTTT
CDR3aa: CASSLRSSSAGFEANEKLFF
d_gene: .
abundance: .
v_gene: TRBV7-6
j_gene: TRBJ1-4

CDR3nt: TGTGCCAGCAGTGAAGAGGGGTTCCGGAATCAGCCCCAGCATTTT
CDR3aa: CASSEEGFRNQPQHF
d_gene: .
abundance: .
v_gene: TRBV6-1
j_gene: TRBJ1-5

CDR3nt: .
CDR3aa: CASSKVGRGNEKLFF
d_gene: .
abundance: .
v_gene: TRBV21-1
j_gene: TRBJ1-4

CDR3nt: TGTGCCATCGCTGACGGGCCGAGGGACAATGAGCAGTTCTTC
CDR3aa: CAIADGPRDNEQFF
d_gene: .
abundance: .
v_gene: TRBV10-3
j_gene: TRBJ2-1

CDR3nt: TGTGCCAGCAGCATGCTAACGGGGACCCAGTACTTC
CDR3aa: CASSMLTGTQYF
d_gene: .
abundance: .
v_gene: TRBV7-9
j_gene: TRBJ2-5

CDR3nt: TGTGCCAGCAGCCCTAGTGGAGGGGCAACAAATCAGCCCCAGCATTTT
CDR3aa: CASSPSGGATNQPQHF
d_gene: .
abundance: .
v_gene: TRBV7-8
j_gene: TRBJ1-5

CDR3nt: TGTGCCAGCAGCTTTGGAGGTTTAAGCAATCAGCCCCAGCATTTT
CDR3aa: CASSFGGLSNQPQHF
d_gene: .
abundance: .
v_gene: TRBV5-6
j_gene: TRBJ1-5

CDR3nt: TGTGCCATCAGTGAGCGGGACAGGGTGTACGAGCAGTACTTC
CDR3aa: CAISERDRVYEQYF
d_gene: TRBD1
abundance: few
v_gene: TRBV10-3
j_gene: TRBJ2-7

CDR3nt: TGTGCCAGCAGTTTTGGAGGGGGCATAGACTATGGCTACACCTTC
CDR3aa: CASSFGGGIDYGYTF
d_gene: TRBD1
abundance: .
v_gene: TRBV27
j_gene: TRBJ1-2

CDR3nt: TGTGCCAGCAGTTACTCCCGGGGCGGGGAGCTGTTTTTT
CDR3aa: CASSYSRGGELFF
d_gene: .
abundance: few
v_gene: TRBV6-6
j_gene: TRBJ2-2

CDR3nt: TGCAGCGTTGAATCCCAACGGGAGGGGTACTATGGCTACACCTTC
CDR3aa: CSVESQREGYYGYTF
d_gene: .
abundance: .
v_gene: TRBV29-1
j_gene: TRBJ1-2

CDR3nt: TGTGCCAGCAGCGGCGGGACAGGTCAAGAGACCCAGTACTTC
CDR3aa: CASSGGTGQETQYF
d_gene: TRBD1
abundance: .
v_gene: TRBV7-9
j_gene: TRBJ2-5

CDR3nt: TGTGCCAGCACCAATAGCGGGGGGGACAATGAGCAGTTCTTC
CDR3aa: CASTNSGGDNEQFF
d_gene: TRBD2
abundance: .
v_gene: TRBV9
j_gene: TRBJ2-1

CDR3nt: TGTGCCAGTAGTATGGAAGGGGGTAGGGGCTACACCTTC
CDR3aa: CASSMEGGRGYTF
d_gene: .
abundance: .
v_gene: TRBV19
j_gene: TRBJ1-2

CDR3nt: TGTGCCAGCAGCGTAGCGGGAGTGGCGAACACTGAAGCTTTCTTT
CDR3aa: CASSVAGVANTEAFF
d_gene: .
abundance: .
v_gene: TRBV9
j_gene: TRBJ1-1

CDR3nt: TGTGCCAGCAGCCCACAGGGCAGCGGCTACACCTTC
CDR3aa: CASSPQGSGYTF
d_gene: .
abundance: .
v_gene: TRBV6-6
j_gene: TRBJ1-2

CDR3nt: TGTGCCAGCAGCCATGCTTTCCGGGACAGGGATTTTGATCGGAGTCGGACCTCCTACGAGCAGTACTTC
CDR3aa: CASSHAFRDRDFDRSRTSYEQYF
d_gene: TRBD1
abundance: .
v_gene: TRBV3-1/TRBV3-2
j_gene: TRBJ2-7

CDR3nt: TGTGCCAGCAGCAGCCGGCGACAGGGTAAATCAAGCACAGATACGCAGTATTTT
CDR3aa: CASSSRRQGKSSTDTQYF
d_gene: TRBD1
abundance: once
v_gene: TRBV5-6
j_gene: TRBJ2-3

CDR3nt: TGTGCCACCAGTGATTCAAGACAGGGGGCAGATACGCAGTATTTT
CDR3aa: CATSDSRQGADTQYF
d_gene: TRBD1
abundance: .
v_gene: TRBV24-1
j_gene: TRBJ2-3

CDR3nt: TGTGCCAGCAGTGAGGGGGCGAACACTGAAGCTTTCTTT
CDR3aa: CASSEGANTEAFF
d_gene: .
abundance: .
v_gene: TRBV6-4
j_gene: TRBJ1-1

CDR3nt: TGTGCCAGCAAAGGTCGGGGGGCGGACACCGGGGAGCTGTTTTTT
CDR3aa: CASKGRGADTGELFF
d_gene: .
abundance: .
v_gene: TRBV9
j_gene: TRBJ2-2

CDR3nt: TGTGCCAGCTCGGACAGGTCGCAAGAGACCCAGTACTTC
CDR3aa: CASSDRSQETQYF
d_gene: TRBD1
abundance: .
v_gene: TRBV18
j_gene: TRBJ2-5

CDR3nt: TGTGCCAGCAGCCTCGGGGGATTCGTGGCCGGGGAGCTGTTTTTT
CDR3aa: CASSLGGFVAGELFF
d_gene: .
abundance: .
v_gene: TRBV11-3
j_gene: TRBJ2-2

CDR3nt: TGTGCCAGTAGTTCCGTTTCTTATGGCTACACCTTC
CDR3aa: CASSSVSYGYTF
d_gene: .
abundance: .
v_gene: TRBV19
j_gene: TRBJ1-2

CDR3nt: TGTGCCAGCAGCTCCTCTGGACAGTCTAACTATGGCTACACCTTC
CDR3aa: CASSSSGQSNYGYTF
d_gene: .
abundance: .
v_gene: TRBV11-3
j_gene: TRBJ1-2

CDR3nt: TGCGCCAGCAGCCAAGATCCCGGGGCAGGGGTTAAAGATACGCAGTATTTT
CDR3aa: CASSQDPGAGVKDTQYF
d_gene: .
abundance: .
v_gene: TRBV4-1
j_gene: TRBJ2-3

CDR3nt: TGTGCCAGCAGCCCTACCAGGGGGCCGAACACCGGGGAGCTGTTTTTT
CDR3aa: CASSPTRGPNTGELFF
d_gene: TRBD1
abundance: .
v_gene: TRBV4-2
j_gene: TRBJ2-2

CDR3nt: TGTGCCAGCAGCCCGCGGGGCGGTGGGAGCAATCAGCCCCAGCATTTT
CDR3aa: CASSPRGGGSNQPQHF
d_gene: .
abundance: few
v_gene: TRBV11-2
j_gene: TRBJ1-5

CDR3nt: TGTGCCAGCAGCTTAGTGCGGGGCCATGAGCAGTTCTTC
CDR3aa: CASSLVRGHEQFF
d_gene: .
abundance: few
v_gene: TRBV7-9
j_gene: TRBJ2-1

CDR3nt: TGTGCCAGCAGCTTAGAGAGCTCTGGGCCCCAGCATTTT
CDR3aa: CASSLESSGPQHF
d_gene: .
abundance: .
v_gene: TRBV7-3
j_gene: TRBJ1-5

CDR3nt: TGTGCCAGCAGCATTAGCGGACAGGCGCTCTCCTATAATTCACCCCTCCACTTT
CDR3aa: CASSISGQALSYNSPLHF
d_gene: TRBD1
abundance: .
v_gene: TRBV7-9
j_gene: TRBJ1-6

CDR3nt: TGTGCCAGCAGTTACGGGACAGGATCCAATCAGCCCCAGCATTTT
CDR3aa: CASSYGTGSNQPQHF
d_gene: TRBD1
abundance: .
v_gene: TRBV6-5
j_gene: TRBJ1-5

CDR3nt: TGTGCCAGCAGCCCGATTTATCCCCGCCAGCGGGGTACCTACGAGCAGTACTTC
CDR3aa: CASSPIYPRQRGTYEQYF
d_gene: TRBD2
abundance: .
v_gene: TRBV3-1/TRBV3-2
j_gene: TRBJ2-7

CDR3nt: TGTGCCAGCAGCTTCGGGCTAGCGGGGGGAGAAGAGACCCAGTACTTC
CDR3aa: CASSFGLAGGEETQYF
d_gene: TRBD2
abundance: once
v_gene: TRBV5-4
j_gene: TRBJ2-5

CDR3nt: TGTGCCAGCAGTTCCTCGAGTAGTTATCAGCCCCAGCATTTT
CDR3aa: CASSSSSSYQPQHF
d_gene: .
abundance: few
v_gene: TRBV6-2/TRBV6-3
j_gene: TRBJ1-5

CDR3nt: TGCAGTGCCCGCCCGGGTGAGACCCAGTACTTC
CDR3aa: CSARPGETQYF
d_gene: .
abundance: .
v_gene: TRBV20-1
j_gene: TRBJ2-5